Each of the 2 T cell receptor beta chains below was sequenced from the same sample in a study of T-cell reconstitution after alpha-beta-depleted transplantation in children. Unique molecular identifiers were incorporated into the prepared TCRbeta library. TCRdb re-analysed the PCR reads in MiXCR, keeping a single row per CDR3 protein. This table has approximately 200,000 distinct CDR3 sequences, about 15% appearing once. The sample in question was PBMCs from the stem cell graft donor, obtained from the stem cell graft. Every receptor here comes from a human donor who donated a stem cell graft to a child with acute lymphoblastic leukemia.

This clonotype showed up many times. V and J are TRBV5-1 and TRBJ2-3, with 13 bases that match TRBD2. The germline V gene encodes CDR1 SGHRS and CDR2 YFSETQ. The V and J ends lost 7 bases and 4 bases, in that order; junction bases with no gene match: 3. The CDR3 is made up of 14 amino acids. The CDR3 sequence: CASDTSGRADTQYF. CDR3 nucleotide sequence: TGCGCCAGCGACACTAGCGGGAGGGCAGATACGCAGTATTTT.

This clonotype was counted between two and nine times. V is TRBV5-1 and J is TRBJ1-2; 7 bases are a match to TRBD1. Germline V gene sequence: CDR1 SGHRS, CDR2 YFSETQ. This CDR3 has 15 residues. Unmatched junction bases numbered 6, after V lost 4 bases and J lost 0 bases. For the CDR3, the DNA is TGCGCCAGCAGCAAAGGGACAGAAACTAACTATGGCTACACCTTC. Translation: CASSKGTETNYGYTF.